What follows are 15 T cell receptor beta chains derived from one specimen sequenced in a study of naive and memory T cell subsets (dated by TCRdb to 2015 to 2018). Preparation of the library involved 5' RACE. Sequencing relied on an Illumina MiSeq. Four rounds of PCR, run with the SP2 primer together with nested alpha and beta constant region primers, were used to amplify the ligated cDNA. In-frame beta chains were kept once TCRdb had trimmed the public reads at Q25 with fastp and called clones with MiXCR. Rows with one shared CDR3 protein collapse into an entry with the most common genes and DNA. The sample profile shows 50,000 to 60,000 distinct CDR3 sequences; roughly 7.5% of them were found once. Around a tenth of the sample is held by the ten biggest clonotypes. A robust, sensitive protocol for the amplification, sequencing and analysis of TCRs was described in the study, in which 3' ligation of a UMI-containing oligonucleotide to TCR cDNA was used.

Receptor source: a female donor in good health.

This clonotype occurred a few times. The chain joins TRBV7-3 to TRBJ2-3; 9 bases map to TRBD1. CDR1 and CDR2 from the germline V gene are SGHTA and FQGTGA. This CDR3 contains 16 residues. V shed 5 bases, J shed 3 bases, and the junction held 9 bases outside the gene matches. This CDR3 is CASSRPATGGTDTQYF. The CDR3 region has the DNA TGTGCCAGCAGCCGCCCCGCGACAGGGGGGACAGATACGCAGTATTTT.

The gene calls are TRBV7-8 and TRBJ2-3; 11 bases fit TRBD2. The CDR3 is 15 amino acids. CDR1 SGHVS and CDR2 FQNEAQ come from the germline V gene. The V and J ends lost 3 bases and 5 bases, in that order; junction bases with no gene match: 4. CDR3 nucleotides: TGTGCCAGCAGCTTTAGCGGGGGGGTGGTAGATACGCAGTATTTT. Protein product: CASSFSGGVVDTQYF.

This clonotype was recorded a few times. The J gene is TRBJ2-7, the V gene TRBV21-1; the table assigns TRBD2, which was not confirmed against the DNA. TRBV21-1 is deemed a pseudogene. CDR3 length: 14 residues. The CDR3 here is CASSTLGPSYEQYF. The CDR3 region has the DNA TGTGCCAGCAGCACCCTAGGGCCCTCCTACGAGCAGTACTTC.

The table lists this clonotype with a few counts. The CDR3 coding sequence is TGTGCCAGCACAACTACCAAGGAGACCCAGTACTTC. Translating it yields CASTTTKETQYF. The chain is built from TRBV11-1 and TRBJ2-5; D is unresolved. V was shortened by 7 bases and J by 5 bases, with 11 bases between the two germline ends. The CDR3 has 12 amino acids. From germline, CDR1 is SGHAT and CDR2 FQDESV (reference sequence).

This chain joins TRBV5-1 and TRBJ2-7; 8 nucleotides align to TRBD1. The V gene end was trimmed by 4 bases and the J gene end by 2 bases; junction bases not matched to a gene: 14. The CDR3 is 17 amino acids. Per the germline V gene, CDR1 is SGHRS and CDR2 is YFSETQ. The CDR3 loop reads CASSHGPGQGITYEQYF. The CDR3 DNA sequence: TGCGCCAGCAGCCATGGGCCCGGACAGGGTATTACCTACGAGCAGTACTTC.

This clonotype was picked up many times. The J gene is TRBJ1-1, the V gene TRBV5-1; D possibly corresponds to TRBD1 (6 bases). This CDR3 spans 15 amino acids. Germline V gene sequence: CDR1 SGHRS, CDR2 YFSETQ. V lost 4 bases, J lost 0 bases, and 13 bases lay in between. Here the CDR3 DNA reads TGCGCCAGCAGCCGATCGACAGGCATGAACACTGAAGCTTTCTTT. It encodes CASSRSTGMNTEAFF.

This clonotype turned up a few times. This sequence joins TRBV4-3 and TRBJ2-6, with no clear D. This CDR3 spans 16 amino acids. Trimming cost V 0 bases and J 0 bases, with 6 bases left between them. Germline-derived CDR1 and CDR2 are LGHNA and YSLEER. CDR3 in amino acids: CASSQDGASGANVLTF. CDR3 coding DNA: TGCGCCAGCAGCCAAGACGGCGCCTCTGGGGCCAACGTCCTGACTTTC.

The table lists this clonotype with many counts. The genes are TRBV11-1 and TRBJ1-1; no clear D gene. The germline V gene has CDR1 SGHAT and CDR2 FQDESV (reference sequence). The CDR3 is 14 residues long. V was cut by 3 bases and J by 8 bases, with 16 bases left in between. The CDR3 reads CASSFLVTAEEAFF. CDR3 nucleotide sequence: TGTGCCAGCAGCTTCCTTGTTACGGCGGAGGAAGCTTTCTTT.

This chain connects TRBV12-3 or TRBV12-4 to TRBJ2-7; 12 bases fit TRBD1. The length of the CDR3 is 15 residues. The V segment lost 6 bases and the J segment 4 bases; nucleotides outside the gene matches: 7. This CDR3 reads CASRLGTGGGYEQYF. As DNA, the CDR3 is TGTGCCAGCAGACTTGGGACAGGGGGCGGGTACGAGCAGTACTTC.

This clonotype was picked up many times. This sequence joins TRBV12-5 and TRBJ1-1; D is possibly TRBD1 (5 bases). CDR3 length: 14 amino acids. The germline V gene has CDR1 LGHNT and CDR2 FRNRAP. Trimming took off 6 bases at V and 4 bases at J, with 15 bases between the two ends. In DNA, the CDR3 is TGTGCTAGTGGCCTCCACGGGGCGGGCACTGAAGCTTTCTTT. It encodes CASGLHGAGTEAFF.

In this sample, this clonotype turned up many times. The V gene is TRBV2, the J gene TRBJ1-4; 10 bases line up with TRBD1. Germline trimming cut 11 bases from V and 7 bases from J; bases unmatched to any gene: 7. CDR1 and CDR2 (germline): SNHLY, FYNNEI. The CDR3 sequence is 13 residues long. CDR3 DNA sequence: TGTGCCGGGATGACAGGGGGCTTTGAAAAACTGTTTTTT. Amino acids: CAGMTGGFEKLFF.

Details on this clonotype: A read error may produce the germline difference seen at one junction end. The CDR3 nucleotides are TGCGCCAGAAGCCAAGATCTGAGTAGCGGGGGCTACAATGAGCAGTTCTTC. The encoded protein is CARSQDLSSGGYNEQFF. This rearrangement joins TRBV4-3 to TRBJ2-1; the match to TRBD2 covers 9 bases. CDR1 LGHNA and CDR2 YSLEER come from the germline V gene. The CDR3 sequence is 17 residues long.

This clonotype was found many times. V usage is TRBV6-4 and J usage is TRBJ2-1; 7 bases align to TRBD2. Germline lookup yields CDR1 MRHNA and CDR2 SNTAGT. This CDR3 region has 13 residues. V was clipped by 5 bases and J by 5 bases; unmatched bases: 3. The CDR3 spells CASSPGTNNEQFF. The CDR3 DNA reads TGTGCCAGCAGTCCCGGGACTAACAATGAGCAGTTCTTC.

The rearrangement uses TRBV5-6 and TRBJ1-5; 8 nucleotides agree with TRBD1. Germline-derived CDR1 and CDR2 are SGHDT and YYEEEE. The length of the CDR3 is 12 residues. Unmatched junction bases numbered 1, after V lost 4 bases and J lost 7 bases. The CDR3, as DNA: TGTGCCAGCAGCAGGACAGGGCAGCCCCAGCATTTT. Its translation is CASSRTGQPQHF.

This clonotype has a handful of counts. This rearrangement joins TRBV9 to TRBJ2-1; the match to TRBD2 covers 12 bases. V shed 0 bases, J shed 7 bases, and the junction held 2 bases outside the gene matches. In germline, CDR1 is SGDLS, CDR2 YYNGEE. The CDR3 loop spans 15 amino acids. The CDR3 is CASSVASGGANEQFF. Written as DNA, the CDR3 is TGTGCCAGCAGCGTAGCTAGCGGGGGGGCAAATGAGCAGTTCTTC.